This entry features one TCR beta chain sequence. What it binds is not known. One entry per CDR3 protein, without DNA, is what TCRdb gives after re-calling the 5' RACE reads. This sample's table reports 400,000 to 450,000 distinct CDR3 sequences. CDR1 is DFQATT, CDR2 SNEGSKA, per germline (reference sequence). The CDR3 sequence is 14 residues long. These data originate in a study of T cells expressing NK-cell markers. Whole-study findings and limits: In a few donors, these clonotypes also led the CD3+CD56-NKG2C+ fraction. It was still unclear whether expanded NKG2C+ T cell clones were HCMV specific.

This TCR derives from a woman between 18 and 70 years old in good health. Sequenced input: blood T cells: a sorted CD56 or NKG2C T cell subset, CD4+ or CD8+ T cells, or bulk PBMC T cells (not recorded which). The chain combines TRBV20-1 with TRBJ1-2; no DNA is available, so the TRBD1 call from TCRdb remains unchecked. CDR3 in amino acids: CSAIKPQGNYGYTF.